Below, one TCR beta chain is given with its context. The sample belongs to a study of blood T cell repertoires in COVID-19. Source study methods: Nucleated cell counts were estimated from reference gene primer amplification. Libraries were prepared by immunoSEQ multiplex PCR; TCRdb keeps only in-frame clonotypes and omits some of them. The V and J calls and the clone size are those of that table, but D and trimming were determined from the DNA. The sample carries about 350,000 clones, over 75% recorded once. Participants came from 20 to 25 US areas, aged about 18 to 100 years. Assignments of participants to cohorts depended upon their own reported clinical history. Cohort 3 recovery required two negative PCRs, clearance, or symptom resolution. The sequenced sample was PBMCs or T cells enriched from blood (not recorded which). The TCR sequence derives from a woman aged 25 to 39 who had recovered from COVID-19.

DNA for the CDR3: TGTGCCAACCCCGGAGGGACAGGGGGAGGTAATGAGCAGTTCTTC. Translating gives CANPGGTGGGNEQFF. The J gene is TRBJ2-1, the V gene TRBV28, with 11 bases aligning to TRBD1. Germline CDR1 reads MDHEN; CDR2 reads SYDVKM. V shed 10 bases, J shed 7 bases, and the junction held 12 bases outside the gene matches. The CDR3 runs 15 residues.